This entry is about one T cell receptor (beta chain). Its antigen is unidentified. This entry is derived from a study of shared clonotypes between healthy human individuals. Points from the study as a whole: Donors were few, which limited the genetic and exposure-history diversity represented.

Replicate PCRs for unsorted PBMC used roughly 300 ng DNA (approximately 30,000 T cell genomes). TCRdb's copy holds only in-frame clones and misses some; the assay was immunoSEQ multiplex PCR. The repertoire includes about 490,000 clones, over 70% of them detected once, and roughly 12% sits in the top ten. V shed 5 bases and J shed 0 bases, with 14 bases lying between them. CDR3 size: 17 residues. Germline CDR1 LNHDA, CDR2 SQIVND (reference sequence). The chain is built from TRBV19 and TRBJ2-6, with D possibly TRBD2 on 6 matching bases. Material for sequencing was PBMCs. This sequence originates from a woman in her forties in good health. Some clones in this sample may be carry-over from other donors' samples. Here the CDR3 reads CASSVGLSVSGANVLTF. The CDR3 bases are TGTGCCAGTAGTGTGGGACTTTCTGTCTCTGGGGCCAACGTCCTGACTTTC.